One and the same sample provided the 29 T cell receptor beta chains below, sequenced in a study of human T cells and chemical hapten exposure. Time point indicated: pre-sensitization, week 0. Indicated treatment: therapeutic diphenylcyclopropenone sensitization with weekly scalp DPC. TCRdb ran MiXCR on the RACE reads and lists one entry per CDR3 protein. The sample shows more than 250,000 distinct CDR3 sequences, around 7% of them seen only once. The specimen comprised whole blood, sampled in connection with sensitization to the hapten diphenylcyclopropenone (DPC). Receptor source: a young man with alopecia areata. Some clones in this sample may be carry-over from other donors' samples.

This clonotype was recorded many times. The chain carries TRBV27 and TRBJ2-1; tentative D call: TRBD2 (7 bases). The CDR3 is 17 residues long. CDR1 and CDR2 from the germline V gene are MNHEY and SMNVEV (reference sequence). Trimming removed 8 bases at V and 8 bases at J, with 28 bases between. CDR3 sequence (DNA): TGTGCCAGCGGGCGGGGGCCTGGGGACCCCGGGCCCGATGAGCAGTTCTTC. Its protein is CASGRGPGDPGPDEQFF.

This clonotype was counted at least ten times. The chain combines TRBV9 with TRBJ2-5; D perhaps matches TRBD2 (6 bases). This CDR3 has 18 amino acids. The ends were cut back, 0 bases at V and 5 bases at J, with 23 bases in the middle. Per germline, CDR1 SGDLS and CDR2 YYNGEE. CDR3 DNA sequence: TGTGCCAGCAGCGTAGCTCGGGAGCCGTTGGCCGTTGGGGAGACCCAGTACTTC. Protein product: CASSVAREPLAVGETQYF.

The chain couples TRBV9 to TRBJ2-1, with TRBD2 matching 12 bases. Germline V gene lookup returns CDR1 SGDLS and CDR2 YYNGEE. This CDR3 spans 16 amino acids. With 3 bases clipped from V and 4 bases from J, the junction kept 5 bases outside the gene matches. CDR3 loop: CASSGRLAGVYNEQFF. The CDR3 DNA is TGTGCCAGCAGCGGCAGACTAGCGGGGGTATACAATGAGCAGTTCTTC.

This clonotype was detected ten times or more. The chain carries TRBV5-4 and TRBJ2-2; D remains unclear. The CDR3 extends over 13 amino acids. The V and J ends lost 2 bases and 4 bases respectively, with 6 bases between them. The germline CDR1 and CDR2 sequences are SGHNT and YYREEE (reference sequence). CDR3 sequence: CASSLAGTGELFF. The CDR3, as DNA: TGTGCCAGCAGCTTAGCTGGCACCGGGGAGCTGTTTTTT.

This clonotype has more than one count but fewer than ten. The rearrangement uses TRBV24-1 and TRBJ2-2, with a possible D match to TRBD1 (5 bases). Germline V gives CDR1 KGHDR, CDR2 SFDVKD. This CDR3 is 16 amino acids long. V dropped 4 bases and J dropped 0 bases, with 11 bases sitting between them. CDR3 amino acids: CATSERQLPNTGELFF. In nucleotides, the CDR3 is TGTGCCACCAGTGAACGACAGCTACCGAACACCGGGGAGCTGTTTTTT.

This clonotype was seen repeatedly, ten times or more. The chain combines TRBV5-1 with TRBJ2-3; D is perhaps TRBD2 (5 bases). This CDR3 has 15 residues. V lost 5 bases and J lost 0, with 13 bases in between. In germline, CDR1 is SGHRS, CDR2 YFSETQ. Here the CDR3 reads CASRSTGISTDTQYF. The CDR3 DNA sequence: TGCGCCAGCAGATCTACGGGGATAAGCACAGATACGCAGTATTTT.

The table lists this clonotype with a few counts. The genes are TRBV25-1 and TRBJ1-3, with a possible D match to TRBD1 (5 bases). Germline CDR1 and CDR2: MGHDK and SYGVNS. The CDR3 runs 16 residues. V dropped 3 bases and J dropped 0 bases, with 12 bases sitting between them. The CDR3 loop reads CASSEAGRISGNTIYF. The DNA of the CDR3 is TGTGCCAGCAGTGAGGCGGGACGCATCTCTGGAAACACCATATATTTT.

Ten or more counts support this clonotype. The chain recombines TRBV6-6 with TRBJ1-1; 10 positions agree with TRBD1. The CDR3 sequence is 14 residues long. Per the germline V gene, CDR1 is MNHNY and CDR2 is SVGAGI (reference sequence). The V and J ends lost 6 bases and 8 bases, in that order; junction bases with no gene match: 9. The CDR3 DNA reads TGTGCCAGCAGCGGTAGGCCGGGACAGGGGGAAGCTTTCTTT. Protein: CASSGRPGQGEAFF.

This clonotype showed up just a few times. V usage is TRBV6-4 and J usage is TRBJ2-3; D gene ambiguous. This CDR3 has 14 residues. The V gene lost 3 bases and the J gene lost 4 bases, with 11 bases spanning the gap. CDR1 is MRHNA, CDR2 SNTAGT, per germline. This CDR3 reads CASSEELGPDTQYF. The CDR3 DNA follows: TGTGCCAGCAGTGAGGAATTAGGACCAGATACGCAGTATTTT.

The gene calls are TRBV7-9 and TRBJ2-7; weak D call: TRBD2 (6 bases). CDR3 size: 14 residues. The V end lost 4 bases, the J end lost 7 bases, and 17 bases lay between the germline ends. CDR1 is SEHNR and CDR2 is FQNEAQ in the germline V gene (reference sequence). The CDR3 coding sequence is TGTGCCAGCAGCTCCCCGGCGGGGTGGGGAGAGCAGTACTTC. Amino acid sequence: CASSSPAGWGEQYF.

This clonotype appeared a few times. V is TRBV6-1 and J is TRBJ1-6; D remains ambiguous. V gave up 3 bases and J gave up 7 bases, with 13 bases separating them. There are 15 residues in the CDR3. The V gene's germline CDR1 is MNHNS and CDR2 SASEGT. In DNA, the CDR3 is TGTGCCAGCAGTGATGGGTCTCCCGGCAATTCACCCCTCCACTTT. The encoded protein is CASSDGSPGNSPLHF.

The sample holds a few counts of this clonotype. The chain links TRBV10-3 to TRBJ2-3, with D possibly TRBD1 on 6 matching bases. CDR1 and CDR2 from the germline V gene are ENHRY and SYGVKD. The CDR3 totals 12 residues. Trimming took off 8 bases at V and 4 bases at J, with 10 bases between the two ends. DNA of the CDR3: TGTGCCATCGGGACAACCGCAGATACGCAGTATTTT. It translates to CAIGTTADTQYF.

This clonotype was recorded a few times. The J gene is TRBJ1-4, the V gene TRBV4-1; TRBD1 matches 7 bases. J was trimmed by 6 bases and V by 2 bases; bases with no gene match: 6. The CDR3 totals 15 residues. Germline V CDR1 and CDR2: MGHRA, YSYEKL. CDR3 amino acids: CASSQQTGYYEKLFF. CDR3 coding DNA: TGCGCCAGCAGCCAACAGACAGGGTATTATGAAAAACTGTTTTTT.

This chain links TRBV10-2 with TRBJ2-7, with TRBD1 matching over 9 bases. V shed 5 bases, J shed 6 bases, and the junction held 8 bases outside the gene matches. Looked up from germline, CDR1 is WSHSY and CDR2 is SAAADI. The CDR3 covers 14 residues. CDR3 protein: CASSKGDRASEQYF. As DNA, the CDR3 is TGCGCCAGCAGTAAGGGGGACAGGGCATCCGAGCAGTACTTC.

The chain recombines TRBV6-4 with TRBJ2-6, with a tentative D call TRBD1 (6 bases). This CDR3 is 17 amino acids long. V lost 3 bases to trimming and J lost 0 bases, with 12 bases between them. The germline gives CDR1 MRHNA, CDR2 SNTAGT. The chain's CDR3 is CASSERQAISGANVLTF. The CDR3 DNA is TGTGCCAGCAGTGAAAGACAGGCGATCTCTGGGGCCAACGTCCTGACTTTC.

This clonotype has at least ten counts. The CDR3, as DNA: TGTGCCAGCTCTCCGGACAGGGTATATGAGCAGTTCTTC. Amino acids: CASSPDRVYEQFF. The chain couples TRBV18 to TRBJ2-1; 8 bases are a match to TRBD1. J was trimmed by 8 bases and V by 6 bases; bases with no gene match: 6. The CDR3 contains 13 residues. CDR1 KGHSH and CDR2 LQKENI come from the germline V gene.

This sequence joins TRBV9 and TRBJ2-2; D uncertain. This CDR3 has 15 amino acids. Germline CDR1 reads SGDLS; CDR2 reads YYNGEE. Trimming pared 0 bases from V and 0 bases from J, leaving 6 bases between. The CDR3 reads CASSVDTSNTGELFF. CDR3 nucleotide sequence: TGTGCCAGCAGCGTAGACACCTCGAACACCGGGGAGCTGTTTTTT. Complete variable domain (other parts from reference TRBV9 and TRBJ2-2): DSGVTQTPKHLITATGQRVTLRCSPRSGDLSVYWYQQSLDQGLQFLIQYYNGEERAKGNILERFSAQQFPDLHSELNLSSLELGDSALYFCASSVDTSNTGELFFGEGSRLTVL.

This rearrangement joins TRBV5-1 to TRBJ2-7; D gene unclear. Germline CDR1 reads SGHRS; CDR2 reads YFSETQ. With 2 bases removed from V and 0 bases from J, the gap between germline ends came to 9 bases. This CDR3 spans 14 amino acids. The CDR3, as DNA: TGCGCCAGCAGCTTAAGTGCGAGCTCCTACGAGCAGTACGTC. As protein: CASSLSASSYEQYV.

This clonotype occurred a few times. The chain recombines TRBV24-1 with TRBJ2-3; no firm D call. Trimming cost V 3 bases and J 5 bases, with 5 bases left between them. The CDR3 spans 12 residues. From germline, CDR1 is KGHDR and CDR2 SFDVKD. CDR3 residues: CATSDQEDTQYF. The CDR3 DNA reads TGTGCCACCAGTGATCAGGAAGATACGCAGTATTTT.

This clonotype has only a few counts. The genes are TRBV6-1 and TRBJ2-7, with D perhaps TRBD1 (5 bases). The CDR3 contains 11 residues. Germline V gene sequence: CDR1 MNHNS, CDR2 SASEGT. V was shortened by 11 bases and J by 1 base, with 9 bases between the two germline ends. The CDR3 DNA reads as TGTGCCTCCACAGGTTCCTACGAGCAGTACGTC. It specifies CASTGSYEQYV.

CDR3 bases: TGTGCCAGCAGTTTCTCCAGGGCCCCAGATACGCAGTATTTT. As protein: CASSFSRAPDTQYF. The V and J genes are TRBV12-3 or TRBV12-4 and TRBJ2-3; the D gene is possibly TRBD1 (5 bases). The CDR3 is 14 residues long. Trimming removed 3 bases at V and 4 bases at J, with 11 bases between.

This clonotype has just a few counts. The chain has TRBV25-1 and TRBJ1-2; 8 positions agree with TRBD1. The CDR3 spans 15 residues. Germline CDR1 reads MGHDK; CDR2 reads SYGVNS. V was pared by 7 bases and J by 0 bases, with 7 bases of the junction left unmatched. As DNA, the CDR3 is TGTGCCAGCACCCCCCCGGGACAGGCTAACTATGGCTACACCTTC. It codes for CASTPPGQANYGYTF.

This clonotype was observed a few times. V and J are TRBV7-2 and TRBJ1-6; D gene unclear. Trimming shortened V by 6 bases and J by 10 bases, and 7 bases separated the two germline ends. This CDR3 contains 11 residues. Germline lookup yields CDR1 SGHTA and CDR2 FQGNSA. CDR3 nucleotide sequence: TGTGCCAGCAGTCAGGACTCACCCCTCCACTTT. Amino acids: CASSQDSPLHF.

The rearrangement joins TRBV12-3 or TRBV12-4 to TRBJ2-1; D gene uncertain. This CDR3 region has 12 residues. V was shortened by 5 bases and J by 4 bases, with 6 bases between the two germline ends. CDR3 bases: TGTGCCAGCAGTGCCCGGTACAATGAGCAGTTCTTC. It codes for CASSARYNEQFF.

This sequence joins TRBV7-2 and TRBJ2-5; D unclear. V was shortened by 3 bases and J by 2 bases, with 7 bases between the two germline ends. From germline, CDR1 is SGHTA and CDR2 FQGNSA. The CDR3 is 13 amino acids. The chain's CDR3 is CASSLRLQETQYF. DNA of the CDR3: TGTGCCAGCAGCTTGAGACTGCAAGAGACCCAGTACTTC.

This clonotype has just a few counts. The chain carries TRBV6-6 and TRBJ2-7; TRBD1 agrees at 8 bases. The CDR3 is 15 amino acids. Per germline, CDR1 MNHNY and CDR2 SVGAGI (reference sequence). V lost 6 bases and J lost 2; bases outside the gene matches: 9. This chain's CDR3 is CASRTGDRRPYEQYV. In DNA form, the CDR3 reads TGTGCCAGCAGAACGGGGGACAGGCGCCCCTACGAGCAGTACGTC.

The table lists this clonotype with many counts. This chain's CDR3 is CASSLEDTEAFF. As DNA, the CDR3 is TGTGCCAGCAGCTTGGAAGACACTGAAGCTTTCTTT. The J gene is TRBJ1-1, the V gene TRBV5-5; D remains ambiguous. V lost 0 bases and J lost 3, with 3 bases in between. The germline V gene has CDR1 SGHKS and CDR2 YYEKEE (reference sequence). The CDR3 is made up of 12 amino acids.

Only a few counts were recorded for this clonotype. J is TRBJ2-1 and V is TRBV20-1; D unresolved. CDR1 is DFQATT, CDR2 SNEGSKA, per germline (reference sequence). V was shortened by 3 bases and J by 10 bases, with 13 bases between the two germline ends. This CDR3 spans 12 amino acids. The CDR3 here is CSASPSLGEQFF. The CDR3, as DNA: TGCAGTGCTAGTCCCTCTCTTGGGGAGCAGTTCTTC.

The rearrangement links TRBV6-5 to TRBJ1-2; no firm D call. Between the trimmed V and J ends, which lost 2 bases and 4 bases, there was a span of 14 bases. The CDR3 consists of 15 residues. The germline CDR1 and CDR2 sequences are MNHEY and SVGAGI. DNA for the CDR3: TGTGCCAGCAGTTACATAGTCGACATGGTCTATGGCTACACCTTC. Translated, it gives CASSYIVDMVYGYTF.